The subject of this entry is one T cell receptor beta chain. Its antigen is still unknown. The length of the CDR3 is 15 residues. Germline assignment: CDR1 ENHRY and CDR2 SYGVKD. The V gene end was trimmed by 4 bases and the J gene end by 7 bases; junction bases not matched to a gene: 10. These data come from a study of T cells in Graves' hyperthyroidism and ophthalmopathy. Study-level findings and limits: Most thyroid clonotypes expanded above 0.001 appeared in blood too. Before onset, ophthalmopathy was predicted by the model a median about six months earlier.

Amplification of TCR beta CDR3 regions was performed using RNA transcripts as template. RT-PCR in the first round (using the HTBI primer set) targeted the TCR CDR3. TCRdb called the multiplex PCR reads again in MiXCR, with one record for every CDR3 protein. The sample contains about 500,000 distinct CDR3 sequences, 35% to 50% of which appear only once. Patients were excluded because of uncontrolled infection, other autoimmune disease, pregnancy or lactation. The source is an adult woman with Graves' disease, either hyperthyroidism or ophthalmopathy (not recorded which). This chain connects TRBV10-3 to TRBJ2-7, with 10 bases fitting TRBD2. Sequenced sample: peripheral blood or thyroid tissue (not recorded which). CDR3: CAISASSGGGGEQYF. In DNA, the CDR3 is TGTGCCATCAGTGCATCTAGCGGGGGAGGGGGAGAGCAGTACTTC.